This TCR beta chain is drawn from a study of blood T cell repertoires in COVID-19. In the study overall: Sites in the United States, Italy and Spain provided acute and convalescent COVID-19 samples. Sources were T cells, B-cell-depleted T cells, or PBMCs; the material itself was cDNA or gDNA.

Under the authors' procedure: Amplification of reference gene primers provided the estimated nucleated cell counts. Sequencing was performed with immunoSEQ multiplex PCR; in TCRdb, only in-frame clones are kept and a portion is missing. From that table come the V and J calls and clone size; the DNA was used to work out D and trimming. The sample contains roughly 50,000 clones, roughly 89% of which appear only once. The CDR3 sequence is 16 residues long. Trimming took 2 bases from V and 4 from J; bases not matched to a gene: 3. The germline V gene encodes CDR1 SGHTA and CDR2 FQGTGA. Sequences were obtained from peripheral blood. The TCR sequence derives from a man older than 75 with acute or convalescent COVID-19. V is TRBV7-3 and J is TRBJ2-2, with 11 bases lining up with TRBD2. The CDR3 coding sequence is TGTGCCAGCAGCTTACGACTAGCGGGGACCACCGGGGAGCTGTTTTTT. Residues: CASSLRLAGTTGELFF.